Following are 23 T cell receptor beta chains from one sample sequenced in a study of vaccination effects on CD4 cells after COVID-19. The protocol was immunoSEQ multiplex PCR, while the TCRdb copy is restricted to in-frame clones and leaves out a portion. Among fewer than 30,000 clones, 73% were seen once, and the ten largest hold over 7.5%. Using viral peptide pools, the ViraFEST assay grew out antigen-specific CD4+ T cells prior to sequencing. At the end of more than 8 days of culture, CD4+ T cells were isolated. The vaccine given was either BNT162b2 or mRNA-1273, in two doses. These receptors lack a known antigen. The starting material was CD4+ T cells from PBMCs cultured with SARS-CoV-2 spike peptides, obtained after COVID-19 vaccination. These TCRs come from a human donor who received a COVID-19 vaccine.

CDR3 coding DNA: TGTGCCAGCAGCTTGTTCGGGGGATTACAGGGCTACACCTTC. It encodes CASSLFGGLQGYTF. The chain uses TRBV5-4 and TRBJ1-2; D may be TRBD1 (5 bases). The V end lost 1 base, the J end lost 8 bases, and 15 bases lay between the germline ends. The CDR3 is 14 amino acids. The V gene's germline CDR1 is SGHNT and CDR2 YYREEE (reference sequence).

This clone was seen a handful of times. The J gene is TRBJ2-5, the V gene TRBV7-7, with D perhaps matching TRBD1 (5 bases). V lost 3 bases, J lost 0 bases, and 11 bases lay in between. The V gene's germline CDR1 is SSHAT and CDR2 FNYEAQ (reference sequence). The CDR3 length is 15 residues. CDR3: CASSFGRVYQETQYF. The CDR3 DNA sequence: TGTGCCAGCAGCTTCGGCAGGGTTTACCAAGAGACCCAGTACTTC.

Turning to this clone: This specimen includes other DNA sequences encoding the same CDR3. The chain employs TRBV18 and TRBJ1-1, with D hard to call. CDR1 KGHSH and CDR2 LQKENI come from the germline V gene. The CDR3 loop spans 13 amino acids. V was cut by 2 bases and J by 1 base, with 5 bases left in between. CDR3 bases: TGTGCCAGCTCACCAGGGAGGAACACTGAAGCTTTCTTT. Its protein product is CASSPGRNTEAFF. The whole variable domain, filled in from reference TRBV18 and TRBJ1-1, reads NAGVMQNPRHLVRRRGQEARLRCSPMKGHSHVYWYRQLPEEGLKFMVYLQKENIIDESGMPKERFSAEFPKEGPSILRIQQVVRGDSAAYFCASSPGRNTEAFFGQGTRLTVV.

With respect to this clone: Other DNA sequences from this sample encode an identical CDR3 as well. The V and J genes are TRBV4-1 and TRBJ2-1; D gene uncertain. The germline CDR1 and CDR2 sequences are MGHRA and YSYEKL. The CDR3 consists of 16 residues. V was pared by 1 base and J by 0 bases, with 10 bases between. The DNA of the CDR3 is TGCGCCAGCAGCCAAGTCGACCTAGTCTCCTACAATGAGCAGTTCTTC. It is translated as CASSQVDLVSYNEQFF.

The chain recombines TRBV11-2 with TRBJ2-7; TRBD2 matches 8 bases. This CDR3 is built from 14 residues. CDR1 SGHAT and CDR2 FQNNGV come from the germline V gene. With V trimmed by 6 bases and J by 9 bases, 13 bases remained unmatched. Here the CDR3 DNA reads TGTGCCAGCAGGCCGGGATTAGCGGGGACCTCGCAGTACTTC. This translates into CASRPGLAGTSQYF.

In DNA, the CDR3 is TGTGCCAGCAGCGGTCAACAACGAGACTATGGCTACACCTTC. It codes for CASSGQQRDYGYTF. The rearrangement joins TRBV5-6 to TRBJ1-2; D gene uncertain. V was clipped by 4 bases and J by 3 bases, with 13 bases between them. The CDR3 totals 14 residues. Germline CDR1 and CDR2: SGHDT and YYEEEE.

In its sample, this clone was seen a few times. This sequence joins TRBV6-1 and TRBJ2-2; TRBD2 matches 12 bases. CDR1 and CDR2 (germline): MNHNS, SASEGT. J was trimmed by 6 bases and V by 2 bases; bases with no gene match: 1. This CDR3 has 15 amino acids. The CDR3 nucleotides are TGTGCCAGCAGTGAACTAGCGGGGGGGCCCGGGGAGCTGTTTTTT. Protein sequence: CASSELAGGPGELFF.

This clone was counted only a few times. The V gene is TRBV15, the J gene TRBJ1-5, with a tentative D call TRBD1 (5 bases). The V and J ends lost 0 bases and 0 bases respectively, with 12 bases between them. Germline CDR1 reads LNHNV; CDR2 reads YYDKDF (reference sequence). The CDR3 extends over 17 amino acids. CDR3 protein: CATSRESAGHSNQPQHF. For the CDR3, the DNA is TGTGCCACCAGCAGAGAGTCGGCAGGGCATAGCAATCAGCCCCAGCATTTT.

The DNA of the CDR3 is TGTGCCAGCAGCCCCACCGTGGGCACTGAAGCTTTCTTT. Protein: CASSPTVGTEAFF. This chain connects TRBV9 to TRBJ1-1; D gene unclear. Looked up from germline, CDR1 is SGDLS and CDR2 is YYNGEE. The V and J ends lost 4 bases and 4 bases respectively, with 11 bases between them. CDR3 length: 13 residues.

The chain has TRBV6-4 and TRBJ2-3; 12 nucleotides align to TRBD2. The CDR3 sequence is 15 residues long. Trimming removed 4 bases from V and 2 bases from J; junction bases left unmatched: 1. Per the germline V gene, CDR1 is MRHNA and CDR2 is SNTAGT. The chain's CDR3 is CASSASGGATDTQYF. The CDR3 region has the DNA TGTGCCAGCAGTGCTAGCGGGGGGGCCACAGATACGCAGTATTTT.

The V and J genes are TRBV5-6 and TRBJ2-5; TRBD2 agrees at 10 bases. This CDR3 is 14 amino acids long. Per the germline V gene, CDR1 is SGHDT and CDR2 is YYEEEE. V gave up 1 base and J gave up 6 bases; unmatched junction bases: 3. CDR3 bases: TGTGCCAGCAGCTTGCTAGCGGGGGATCAGACCCAGTACTTC. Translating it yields CASSLLAGDQTQYF. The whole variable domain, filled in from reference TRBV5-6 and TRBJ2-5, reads DAGVTQSPTHLIKTRGQQVTLRCSPKSGHDTVSWYQQALGQGPQFIFQYYEEEERQRGNFPDRFSGHQFPNYSSELNVNALLLGDSALYLCASSLLAGDQTQYFGPGTRLLVL.

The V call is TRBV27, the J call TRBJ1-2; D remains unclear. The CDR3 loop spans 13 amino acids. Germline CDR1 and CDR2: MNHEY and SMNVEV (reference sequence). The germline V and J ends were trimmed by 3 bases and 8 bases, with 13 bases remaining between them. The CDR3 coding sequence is TGTGCCAGCAGTTTCCGGGCAATTGGCGGCTACACCTTC. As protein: CASSFRAIGGYTF.

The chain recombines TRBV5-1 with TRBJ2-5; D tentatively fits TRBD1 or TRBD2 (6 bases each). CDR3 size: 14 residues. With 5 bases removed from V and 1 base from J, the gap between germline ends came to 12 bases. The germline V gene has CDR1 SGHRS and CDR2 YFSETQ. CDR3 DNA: TGCGCCAGCAGGCTAACGGGGGCCCAAGAGACCCAGTACTTC. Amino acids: CASRLTGAQETQYF.

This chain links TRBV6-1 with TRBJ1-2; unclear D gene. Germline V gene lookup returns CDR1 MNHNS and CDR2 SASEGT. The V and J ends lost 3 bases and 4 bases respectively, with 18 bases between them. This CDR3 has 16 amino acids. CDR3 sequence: CASSDPKVNMGYGYTF. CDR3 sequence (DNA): TGTGCCAGCAGTGACCCTAAAGTTAATATGGGCTATGGCTACACCTTC.

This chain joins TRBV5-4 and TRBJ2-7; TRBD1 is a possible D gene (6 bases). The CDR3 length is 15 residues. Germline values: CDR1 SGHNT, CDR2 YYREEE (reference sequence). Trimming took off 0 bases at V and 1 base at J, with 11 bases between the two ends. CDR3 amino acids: CASSLGRGRSYEQYF. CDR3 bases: TGTGCCAGCAGCTTGGGCAGGGGAAGATCCTACGAGCAGTACTTC.

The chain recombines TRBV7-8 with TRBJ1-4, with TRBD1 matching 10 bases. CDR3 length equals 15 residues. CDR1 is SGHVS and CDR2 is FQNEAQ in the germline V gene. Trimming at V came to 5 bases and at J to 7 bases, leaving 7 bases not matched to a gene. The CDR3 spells CASSQVGDRGEKLFF. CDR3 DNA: TGTGCCAGCAGCCAAGTCGGGGACAGGGGTGAAAAACTGTTTTTT. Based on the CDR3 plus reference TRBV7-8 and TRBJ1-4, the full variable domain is GAGVSQSPRYKVAKRGQDVALRCDPISGHVSLFWYQQALGQGPEFLTYFQNEAQLDKSGLPSDRFFAERPEGSVSTLKIQRTQQEDSAVYLCASSQVGDRGEKLFFGSGTQLSVL.

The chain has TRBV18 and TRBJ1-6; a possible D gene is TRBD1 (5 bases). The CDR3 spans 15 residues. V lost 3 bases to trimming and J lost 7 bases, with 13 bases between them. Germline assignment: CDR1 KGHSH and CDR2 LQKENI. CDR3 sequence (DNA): TGTGCCAGCTCACCCACTATGGGACGGAATTCACCCCTCCACTTT. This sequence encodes CASSPTMGRNSPLHF.

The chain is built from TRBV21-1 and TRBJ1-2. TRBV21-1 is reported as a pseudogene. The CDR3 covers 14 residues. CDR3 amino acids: CASSKDEACYGYTF. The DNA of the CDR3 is TGTGCCAGCAGCAAAGATGAAGCCTGCTATGGCTACACCTTC.

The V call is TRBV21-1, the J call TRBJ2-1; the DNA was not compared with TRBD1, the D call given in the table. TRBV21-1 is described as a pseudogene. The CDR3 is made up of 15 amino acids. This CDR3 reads CASANTGKTYNEQFF. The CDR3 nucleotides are TGTGCCAGCGCCAATACAGGGAAAACTTACAATGAGCAGTTCTTC.

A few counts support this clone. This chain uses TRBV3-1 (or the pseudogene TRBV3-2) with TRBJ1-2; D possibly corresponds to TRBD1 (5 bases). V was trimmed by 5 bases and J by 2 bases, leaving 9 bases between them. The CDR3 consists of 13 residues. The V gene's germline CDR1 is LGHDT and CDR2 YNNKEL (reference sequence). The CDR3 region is CASSWDENYGYTF. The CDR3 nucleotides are TGTGCCAGCAGCTGGGACGAGAACTATGGCTACACCTTC.

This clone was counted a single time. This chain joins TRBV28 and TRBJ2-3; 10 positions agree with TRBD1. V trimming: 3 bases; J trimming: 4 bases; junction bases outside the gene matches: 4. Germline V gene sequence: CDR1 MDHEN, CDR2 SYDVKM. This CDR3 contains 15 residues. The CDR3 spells CASSFGGTGADTQYF. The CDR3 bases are TGTGCCAGCAGTTTTGGTGGGACAGGGGCAGATACGCAGTATTTT.

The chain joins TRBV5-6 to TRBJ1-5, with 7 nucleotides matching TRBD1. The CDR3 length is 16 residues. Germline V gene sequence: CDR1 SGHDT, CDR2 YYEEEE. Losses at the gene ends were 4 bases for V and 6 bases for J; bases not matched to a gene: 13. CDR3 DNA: TGTGCCAGCAGCCGCCTTAAGGACAGGATTGGTCAGCCCCAGCATTTT. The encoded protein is CASSRLKDRIGQPQHF.

The CDR3 sequence: CASSLGLGGGLDEQYF. Here the CDR3 DNA reads TGCGCCAGCAGCTTGGGCCTTGGTGGGGGTCTCGACGAGCAGTACTTC. The chain couples TRBV5-1 to TRBJ2-7, with D perhaps matching TRBD1 or TRBD2 (5 bases each). Per the germline V gene, CDR1 is SGHRS and CDR2 is YFSETQ. With 0 bases removed from V and 5 bases from J, the gap between germline ends came to 18 bases. The CDR3 extends over 16 amino acids.